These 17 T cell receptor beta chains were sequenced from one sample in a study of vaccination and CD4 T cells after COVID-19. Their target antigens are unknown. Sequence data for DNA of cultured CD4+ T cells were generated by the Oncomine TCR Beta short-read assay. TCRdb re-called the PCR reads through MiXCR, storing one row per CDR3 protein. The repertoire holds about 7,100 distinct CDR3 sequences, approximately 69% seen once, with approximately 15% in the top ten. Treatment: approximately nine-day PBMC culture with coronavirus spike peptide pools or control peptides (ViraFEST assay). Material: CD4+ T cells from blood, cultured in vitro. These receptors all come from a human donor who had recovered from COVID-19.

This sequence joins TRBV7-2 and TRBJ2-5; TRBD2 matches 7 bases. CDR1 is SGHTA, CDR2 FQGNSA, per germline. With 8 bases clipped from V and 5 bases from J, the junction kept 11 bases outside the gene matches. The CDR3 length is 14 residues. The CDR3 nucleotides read TGTGCCAGCGGATCGGGGGGTAGCGGGGAGACCCAGTACTTC. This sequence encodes CASGSGGSGETQYF. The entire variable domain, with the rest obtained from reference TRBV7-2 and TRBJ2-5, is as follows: GAGVSQSPSNKVTEKGKDVELRCDPISGHTALYWYRQSLGQGLEFLIYFQGNSAPDKSGLPSDRFSAERTGGSVSTLTIQRTQQEDSAVYLCASGSGGSGETQYFGPGTRLLVL.

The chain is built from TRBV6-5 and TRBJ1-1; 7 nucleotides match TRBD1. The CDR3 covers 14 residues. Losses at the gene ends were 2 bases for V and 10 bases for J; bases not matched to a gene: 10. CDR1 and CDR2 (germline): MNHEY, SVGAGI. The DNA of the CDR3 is TGTGCCAGCAGTTACCCAGGGGGAAATAAAAGAGCTTTCTTT. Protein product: CASSYPGGNKRAFF.

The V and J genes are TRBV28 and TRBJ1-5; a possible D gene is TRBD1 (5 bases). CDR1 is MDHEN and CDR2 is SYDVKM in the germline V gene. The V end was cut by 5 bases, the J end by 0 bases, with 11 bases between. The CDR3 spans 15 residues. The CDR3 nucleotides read TGTGCCAGCAGTCAATGGACACCTAGCAATCAGCCCCAGCATTTT. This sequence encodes CASSQWTPSNQPQHF.

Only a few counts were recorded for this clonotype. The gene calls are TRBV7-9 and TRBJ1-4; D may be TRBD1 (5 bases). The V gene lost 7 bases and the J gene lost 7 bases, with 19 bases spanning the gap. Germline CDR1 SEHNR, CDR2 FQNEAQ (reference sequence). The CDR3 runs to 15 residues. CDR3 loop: CASTPRSGTGEKLFF. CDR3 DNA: TGTGCCAGCACCCCAAGGTCCGGGACGGGTGAAAAACTGTTTTTT.

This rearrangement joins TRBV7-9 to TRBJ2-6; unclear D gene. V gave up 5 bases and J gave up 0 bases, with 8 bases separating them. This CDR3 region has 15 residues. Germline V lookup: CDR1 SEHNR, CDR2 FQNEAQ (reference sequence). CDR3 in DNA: TGTGCCAGCAGCCCCCGCGGCTCTGGGGCCAACGTCCTGACTTTC. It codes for CASSPRGSGANVLTF. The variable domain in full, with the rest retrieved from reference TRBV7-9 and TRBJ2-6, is DTGVSQNPRHKITKRGQNVTFRCDPISEHNRLYWYRQTLGQGPEFLTYFQNEAQLEKSRLLSDRFSAERPKGSFSTLEIQRTEQGDSAMYLCASSPRGSGANVLTFGAGSRLTVL.

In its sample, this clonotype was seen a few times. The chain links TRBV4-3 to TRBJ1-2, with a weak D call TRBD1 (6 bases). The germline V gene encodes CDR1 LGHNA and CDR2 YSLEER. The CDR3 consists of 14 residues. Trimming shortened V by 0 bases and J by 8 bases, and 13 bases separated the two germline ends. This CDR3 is CASSQDRHGGGYTF. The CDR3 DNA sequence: TGCGCCAGCAGCCAAGATCGACATGGGGGCGGCTACACCTTC.

The CDR3 DNA reads as TGCAGTGCTAGTCGGACAGATGGTATCTATGGCTACACCTTC. It codes for CSASRTDGIYGYTF. The chain links TRBV20-1 to TRBJ1-2, with D maybe TRBD1 (6 bases). The length of the CDR3 is 14 residues. Germline CDR1 and CDR2: DFQATT and SNEGSKA (reference sequence). Trimming took off 3 bases at V and 4 bases at J, with 15 bases between the two ends.

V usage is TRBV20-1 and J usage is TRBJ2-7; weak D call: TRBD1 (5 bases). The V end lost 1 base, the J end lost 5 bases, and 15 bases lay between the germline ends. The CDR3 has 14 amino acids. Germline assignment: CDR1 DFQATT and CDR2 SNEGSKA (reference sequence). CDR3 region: CSARVISGYHEQYF. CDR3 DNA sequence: TGCAGTGCTAGAGTCATCTCAGGGTACCACGAGCAGTACTTC.

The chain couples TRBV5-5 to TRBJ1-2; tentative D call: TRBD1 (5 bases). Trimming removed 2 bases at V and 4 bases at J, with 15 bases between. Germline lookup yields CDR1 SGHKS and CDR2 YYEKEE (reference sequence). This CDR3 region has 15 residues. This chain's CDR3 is CASSLVSEGFYGYTF. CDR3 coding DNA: TGTGCCAGCAGCTTAGTCTCGGAGGGGTTCTATGGCTACACCTTC.

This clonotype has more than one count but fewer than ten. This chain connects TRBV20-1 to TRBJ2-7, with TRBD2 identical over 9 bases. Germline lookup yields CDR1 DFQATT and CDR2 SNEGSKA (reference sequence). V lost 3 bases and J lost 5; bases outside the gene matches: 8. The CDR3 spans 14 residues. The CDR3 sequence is CSARYSGRIDEQYF. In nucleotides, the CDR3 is TGCAGTGCTAGGTATAGCGGGAGAATTGACGAGCAGTACTTC.

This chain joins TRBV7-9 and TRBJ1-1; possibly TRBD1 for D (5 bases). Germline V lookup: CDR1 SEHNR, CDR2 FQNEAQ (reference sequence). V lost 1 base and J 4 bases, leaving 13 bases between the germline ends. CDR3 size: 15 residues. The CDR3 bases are TGTGCCAGCAGCTTAGGACAGCCTCAGGTCACTGAAGCTTTCTTT. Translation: CASSLGQPQVTEAFF.

This CDR3 is CATDSYNEQFF. DNA of the CDR3: TGTGCCACCGACTCCTACAATGAGCAGTTCTTC. The chain employs TRBV6-2 or TRBV6-3 and TRBJ2-1; D is uncertain. Germline values: CDR1 MNHEY, CDR2 SVGEGT. The CDR3 extends over 11 amino acids. Between the trimmed V and J ends, which lost 10 bases and 0 bases, there was a span of 4 bases.

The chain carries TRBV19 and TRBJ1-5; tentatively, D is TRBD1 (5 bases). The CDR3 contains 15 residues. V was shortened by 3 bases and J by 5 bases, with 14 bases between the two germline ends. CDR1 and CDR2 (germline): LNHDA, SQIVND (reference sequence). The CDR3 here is CASSMGSRAYQPQHF. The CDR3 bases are TGTGCCAGTAGTATGGGGTCCAGGGCGTATCAGCCCCAGCATTTT. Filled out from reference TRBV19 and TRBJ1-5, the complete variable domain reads DGGITQSPKYLFRKEGQNVTLSCEQNLNHDAMYWYRQDPGQGLRLIYYSQIVNDFQKGDIAEGYSVSREKKESFPLTVTSAQKNPTAFYLCASSMGSRAYQPQHFGDGTRLSIL.

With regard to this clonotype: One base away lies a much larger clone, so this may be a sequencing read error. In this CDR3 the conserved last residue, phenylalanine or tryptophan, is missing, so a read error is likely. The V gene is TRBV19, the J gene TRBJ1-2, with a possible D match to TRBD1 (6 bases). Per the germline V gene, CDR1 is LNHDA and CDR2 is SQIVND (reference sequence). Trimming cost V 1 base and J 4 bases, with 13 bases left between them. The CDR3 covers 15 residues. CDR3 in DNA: TGTGCCAGTAGTATAGGGGTGGACAGACCCTATGGCTACACCCTC. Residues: CASSIGVDRPYGYTL.

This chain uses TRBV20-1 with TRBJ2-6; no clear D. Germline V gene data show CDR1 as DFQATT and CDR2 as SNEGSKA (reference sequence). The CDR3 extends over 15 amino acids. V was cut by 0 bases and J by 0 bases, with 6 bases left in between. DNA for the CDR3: TGCAGTGCTAGAGATTCCGGCTCTGGGGCCAACGTCCTGACTTTC. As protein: CSARDSGSGANVLTF.

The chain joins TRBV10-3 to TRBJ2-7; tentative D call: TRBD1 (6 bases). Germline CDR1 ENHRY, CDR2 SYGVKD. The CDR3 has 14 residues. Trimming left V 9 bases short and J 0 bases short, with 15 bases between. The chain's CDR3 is CAIARDNYSYEQYF. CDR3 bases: TGTGCCATTGCCCGGGACAACTACTCCTACGAGCAGTACTTC.

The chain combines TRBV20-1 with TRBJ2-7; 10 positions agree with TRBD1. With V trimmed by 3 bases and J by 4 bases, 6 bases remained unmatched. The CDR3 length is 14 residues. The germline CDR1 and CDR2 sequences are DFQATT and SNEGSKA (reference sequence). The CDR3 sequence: CSARRGQGRYEQYF. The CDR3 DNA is TGCAGTGCTAGGAGGGGACAGGGGAGATACGAGCAGTACTTC.